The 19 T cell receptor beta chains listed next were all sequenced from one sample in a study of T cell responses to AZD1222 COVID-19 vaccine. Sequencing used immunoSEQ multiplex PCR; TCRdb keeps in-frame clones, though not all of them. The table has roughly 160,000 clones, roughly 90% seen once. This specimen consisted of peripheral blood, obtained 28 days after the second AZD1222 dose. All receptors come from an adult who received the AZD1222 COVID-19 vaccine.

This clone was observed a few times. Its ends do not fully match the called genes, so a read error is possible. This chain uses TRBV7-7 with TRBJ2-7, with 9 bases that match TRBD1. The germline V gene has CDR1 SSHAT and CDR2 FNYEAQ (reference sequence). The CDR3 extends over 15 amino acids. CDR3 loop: CASSFGTGTNYEQYF. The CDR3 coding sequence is TGTGCTAGCAGCTTCGGGACAGGGACTAACTACGAGCAGTACTTC.

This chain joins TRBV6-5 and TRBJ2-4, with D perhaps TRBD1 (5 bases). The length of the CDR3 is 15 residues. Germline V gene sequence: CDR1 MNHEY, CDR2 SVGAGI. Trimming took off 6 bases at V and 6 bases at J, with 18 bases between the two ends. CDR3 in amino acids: CASSPPAGKGNIQYF. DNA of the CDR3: TGTGCCAGCAGCCCCCCGGCAGGGAAGGGAAACATTCAGTACTTC.

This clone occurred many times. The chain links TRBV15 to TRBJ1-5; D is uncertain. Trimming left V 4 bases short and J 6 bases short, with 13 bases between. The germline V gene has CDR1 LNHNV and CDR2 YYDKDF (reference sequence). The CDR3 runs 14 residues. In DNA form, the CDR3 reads TGTGCCACCAGCACCAGACAAACGGGTCAGCCCCAGCATTTT. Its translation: CATSTRQTGQPQHF. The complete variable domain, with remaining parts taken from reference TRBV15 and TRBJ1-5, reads DAMVIQNPRYQVTQFGKPVTLSCSQTLNHNVMYWYQQKSSQAPKLLFHYYDKDFNNEADTPDNFQSRRPNTSFCFLDIRSPGLGDTAMYLCATSTRQTGQPQHFGDGTRLSIL.

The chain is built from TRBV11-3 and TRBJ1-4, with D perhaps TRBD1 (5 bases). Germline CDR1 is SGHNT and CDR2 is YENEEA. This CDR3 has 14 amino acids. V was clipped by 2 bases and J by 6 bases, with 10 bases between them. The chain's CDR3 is CASSLKGNDEKLFF. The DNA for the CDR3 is TGTGCCAGCAGCTTAAAGGGGAATGATGAAAAACTGTTTTTT.

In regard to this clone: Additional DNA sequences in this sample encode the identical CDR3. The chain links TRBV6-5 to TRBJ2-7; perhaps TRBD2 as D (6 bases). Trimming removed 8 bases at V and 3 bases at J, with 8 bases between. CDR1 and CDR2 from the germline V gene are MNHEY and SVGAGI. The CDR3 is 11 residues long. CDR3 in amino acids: CASSGDYEQYF. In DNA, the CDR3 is TGTGCCAGCTCGGGGGACTACGAGCAGTACTTC.

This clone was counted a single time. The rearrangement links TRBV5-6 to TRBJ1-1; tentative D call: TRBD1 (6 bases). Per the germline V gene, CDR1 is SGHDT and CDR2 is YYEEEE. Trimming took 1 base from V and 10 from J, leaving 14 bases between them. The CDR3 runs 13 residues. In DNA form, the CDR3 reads TGTGCCAGCAGCTTGACACTGGAGGGGGGAGCTTTCTTT. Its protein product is CASSLTLEGGAFF.

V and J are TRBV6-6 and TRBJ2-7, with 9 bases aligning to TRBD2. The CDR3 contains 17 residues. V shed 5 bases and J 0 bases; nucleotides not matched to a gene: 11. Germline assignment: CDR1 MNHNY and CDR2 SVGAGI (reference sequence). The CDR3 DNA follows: TGTGCCAGCAGTCCCAAACCGACTAGCGGCTCCTCCTACGAGCAGTACTTC. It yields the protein CASSPKPTSGSSYEQYF.

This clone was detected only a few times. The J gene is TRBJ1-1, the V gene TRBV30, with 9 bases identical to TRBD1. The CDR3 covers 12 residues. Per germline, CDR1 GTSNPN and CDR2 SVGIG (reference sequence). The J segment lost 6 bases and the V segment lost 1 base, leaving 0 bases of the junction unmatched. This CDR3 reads CAWSGQGAEAFF. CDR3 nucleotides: TGTGCCTGGAGTGGACAGGGGGCTGAAGCTTTCTTT.

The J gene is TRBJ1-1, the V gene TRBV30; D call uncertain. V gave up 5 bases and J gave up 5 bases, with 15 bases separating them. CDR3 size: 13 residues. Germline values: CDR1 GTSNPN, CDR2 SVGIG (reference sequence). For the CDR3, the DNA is TGTGCCTGGGAGGCCGGCCGTGGGACTGAAGCTTTCTTT. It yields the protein CAWEAGRGTEAFF.

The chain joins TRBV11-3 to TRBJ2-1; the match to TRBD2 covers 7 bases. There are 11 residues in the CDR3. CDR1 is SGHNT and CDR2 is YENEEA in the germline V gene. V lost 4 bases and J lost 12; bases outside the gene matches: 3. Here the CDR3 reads CASSSGGSQFF. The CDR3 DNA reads TGTGCCAGCAGCTCGGGGGGTTCGCAGTTCTTC.

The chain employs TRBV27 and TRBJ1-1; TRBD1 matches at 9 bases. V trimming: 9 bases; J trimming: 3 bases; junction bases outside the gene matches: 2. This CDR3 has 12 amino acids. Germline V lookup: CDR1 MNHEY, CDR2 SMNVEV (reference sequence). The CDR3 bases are TGTGCCAGATGGACAGGGGACACTGAAGCTTTCTTT. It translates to CARWTGDTEAFF.

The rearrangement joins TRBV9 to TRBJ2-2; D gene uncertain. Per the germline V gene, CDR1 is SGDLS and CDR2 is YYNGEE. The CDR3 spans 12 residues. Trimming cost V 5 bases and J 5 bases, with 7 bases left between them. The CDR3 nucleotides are TGTGCCAGCAGGTCCTTTACCGGGGAGCTGTTTTTT. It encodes CASRSFTGELFF.

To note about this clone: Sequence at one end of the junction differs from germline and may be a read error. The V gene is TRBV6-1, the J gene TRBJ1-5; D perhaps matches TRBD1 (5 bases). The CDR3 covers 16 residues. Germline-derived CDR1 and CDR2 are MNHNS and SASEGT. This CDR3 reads CASTENRGVGNQPQHF. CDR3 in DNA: TGTGCCAGCACTGAAAATAGGGGAGTGGGTAATCAGCCCCAGCATTTT.

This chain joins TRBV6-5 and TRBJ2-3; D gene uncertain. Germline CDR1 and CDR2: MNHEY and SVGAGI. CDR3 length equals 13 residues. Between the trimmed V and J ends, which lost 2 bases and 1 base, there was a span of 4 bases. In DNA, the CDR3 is TGTGCCAGCAGTTACCTCGGCACAGATACGCAGTATTTT. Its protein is CASSYLGTDTQYF.

The CDR3 protein is CASSEGAGDTQYF. CDR3 in DNA: TGTGCCAGCAGTGAAGGGGCTGGGGATACGCAGTATTTT. The chain links TRBV6-1 to TRBJ2-3; unclear D gene. CDR3 size: 13 residues. Germline CDR1 reads MNHNS; CDR2 reads SASEGT. V gave up 1 base and J gave up 6 bases, with 8 bases separating them.

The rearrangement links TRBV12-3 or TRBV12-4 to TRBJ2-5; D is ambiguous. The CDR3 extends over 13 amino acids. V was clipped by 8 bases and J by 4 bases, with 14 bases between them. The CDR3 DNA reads TGTGCCAGCCGTGGTAAGGGCCGAGAGACCCAGTACTTC. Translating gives CASRGKGRETQYF.

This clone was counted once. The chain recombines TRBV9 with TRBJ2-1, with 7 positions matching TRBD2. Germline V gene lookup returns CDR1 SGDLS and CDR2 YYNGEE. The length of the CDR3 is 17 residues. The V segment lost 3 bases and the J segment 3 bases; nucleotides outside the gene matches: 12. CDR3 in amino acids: CASSARLGLSIYNEQFF. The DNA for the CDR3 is TGTGCCAGCAGCGCCCGATTGGGACTAAGCATCTACAATGAGCAGTTCTTC.

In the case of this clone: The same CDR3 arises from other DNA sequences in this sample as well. The CDR3 coding sequence is TGTGCCAGCAGCTTAGGGGCCTACGAGCAGTACTTC. Amino acid sequence: CASSLGAYEQYF. V and J are TRBV7-2 and TRBJ2-7, with D uncertain. Per germline, CDR1 SGHTA and CDR2 FQGNSA. Trimming took 1 base from V and 2 from J, leaving 3 bases between them. This CDR3 contains 12 residues.

CDR3 sequence reads: CASSSLFGYTF. The CDR3 DNA reads as TGTGCCAGCAGCTCTCTCTTTGGCTACACCTTC. The chain links TRBV7-2 to TRBJ1-2; no definite D call. This CDR3 comprises 11 residues. The V end was cut by 4 bases, the J end by 7 bases, with 7 bases between. Germline V gives CDR1 SGHTA, CDR2 FQGNSA.